The T cell receptor beta chain described here comes from a study of CD8 T cells in Susac syndrome (dated by TCRdb to about 2019). Regarding the study in general: Whether CD8+ T cell activation and differentiation in Susac syndrome was antigen driven was tested using repertoire sequencing. CD8+ T cell repertoire clonality was compared between eleven to twelve healthy donors, roughly 14 Susac syndrome patients and around 15 multiple sclerosis patients. Broad study findings and their caveats: The study acknowledged that relatively few individuals were included in the TCR sequencing and HLA analysis.

After removal of 4 bases from V and 6 bases from J, the junction retains 14 bases not matched to a gene. The germline V gene encodes CDR1 KGHDR and CDR2 SFDVKD. Measured from the cysteine to the phenylalanine, the CDR3 is 16 residues long. Of all the DNA, just the CDR3 is kept, 48 bases in frame from base 1. High-throughput TCR beta sequencing profiled peripheral blood CD8+ and CD4+ T cells from healthy donors, Susac syndrome patients and multiple sclerosis patients. Multiple sclerosis controls were treatment-naive patients with stable or active relapsing-remitting disease fulfilling revised McDonald criteria. Bulk CD8+ and CD4+ T cells were purified by magnetic negative isolation, while CD8+ TEMRA cells were enriched using FACS. Blood was drawn into EDTA tubes, processed within 24 hours, and PBMCs were isolated by density gradient centrifugation. PBMCs intended for TCR sequencing were cryopreserved in liquid nitrogen and were subsequently thawed in a 37 degrees C water bath. Purity of sorted or isolated CD4+, CD8+ and CD8+ TEMRA cells was at least 90%.

In its sample, this clonotype was seen a few times. The antigen this receptor binds is unknown. The record has no base qualities; no much larger clone is one base away. RNA was extracted with the RNeasy kit and roughly 0.45 to 1 ug was reverse transcribed using random hexamers. The immunoSEQ multiplex PCR assay, covering 54 Vbeta and 13 Jbeta segments, was used to amplify TCR beta CDR3 regions. To correct PCR amplification bias, a synthetic template baseline was used for both primer optimization and computational correction. The authors processed their data as follows. Reads were annotated to V, D and J genes per IMGT and analyzed with immunoSEQ Analyzer, keeping only productive sequences. To calculate clonality, Shannon entropy was normalized by log2 of the number of productive unique sequences and then subtracted from one. For each patient and control, public and private clones were evaluated within the 100 most prevalent clones. Susac-specific clones were defined as absent from healthy and MS cohorts, 800 to 1,200 published viral clones and other ImmuneACCESS disease sequences. The public reads were reprocessed in TCRdb via fastp at Q25 and MiXCR, keeping in-frame beta chains. Identical CDR3 protein sequences are pooled into one entry, listed with their most common genes and DNA. None of the V and J calls come from the authors' own analysis; TCRdb made them. The sample table shows over 350,000 distinct CDR3 sequences, and 75% to 90% are seen once. The ten largest clones capture under 0.15% of the sample.

Sequenced input: CD8+ T cells from PBMCs. This TCR was recovered from a human donor with multiple sclerosis. This chain is built from TRBV24-1 and TRBJ2-7; 7 nucleotides in the junction match TRBD1. The DNA is as follows: TGTGCCACCAGTGACCAGAGCGACAGGGCCCCGAGCGAGCAGTACTTC. Its protein product is CATSDQSDRAPSEQYF.